The 11 T cell receptor beta chains presented below share a single source sample, sequenced in a study of blood T cell repertoires in COVID-19. Sequencing was performed with immunoSEQ multiplex PCR; in TCRdb, only in-frame clones are kept and a portion is missing. The table has more than 85,000 clones, 80% to 90% seen once. Sequencing was performed on peripheral blood. The origin of the receptors is a human donor with COVID-19, enrolled during active disease. The donor label of this sample is uncertain.

The chain uses TRBV19 and TRBJ1-1; D is unresolved. The CDR3 runs 14 residues. The ends were cut back, 4 bases at V and 0 bases at J, with 9 bases in the middle. Germline CDR1 LNHDA, CDR2 SQIVND (reference sequence). The CDR3 region has the DNA TGTGCCAGTAGTACCTATGGTCTGAACACTGAAGCTTTCTTT. It translates to CASSTYGLNTEAFF.

This clone was detected only a few times. V gene TRBV5-4 combines with J gene TRBJ2-7, with a possible D match to TRBD2 (6 bases). Per the germline V gene, CDR1 is SGHNT and CDR2 is YYREEE (reference sequence). CDR3 size: 15 residues. The ends were cut back, 4 bases at V and 1 base at J, with 15 bases in the middle. This CDR3 is CASSPGLARSYEQYF. The CDR3 bases are TGTGCCAGCAGCCCCGGTCTAGCGAGGTCCTACGAGCAGTACTTC. The full variable domain, rest sourced from reference TRBV5-4 and TRBJ2-7, is ETGVTQSPTHLIKTRGQQVTLRCSSQSGHNTVSWYQQALGQGPQFIFQYYREEENGRGNFPPRFSGLQFPNYSSELNVNALELDDSALYLCASSPGLARSYEQYFGPGTRLTVT.

The rearrangement joins TRBV19 to TRBJ1-6; 7 nucleotides align to TRBD1. Germline loops: CDR1 LNHDA, CDR2 SQIVND (reference sequence). The junction had 1 base not matched to a gene; V was cut back by 9 bases and J by 2 bases. The CDR3 loop spans 13 amino acids. CDR3 loop: CASGTAYNSPLHF. The CDR3 DNA is TGTGCCAGCGGGACAGCCTATAATTCACCCCTCCACTTT. The whole variable domain, filled in from reference TRBV19 and TRBJ1-6, reads DGGITQSPKYLFRKEGQNVTLSCEQNLNHDAMYWYRQDPGQGLRLIYYSQIVNDFQKGDIAEGYSVSREKKESFPLTVTSAQKNPTAFYLCASGTAYNSPLHFGNGTRLTVT.

This chain links TRBV9 with TRBJ2-7; 7 positions agree with TRBD1. The CDR3 runs 15 residues. V trimming: 0 bases; J trimming: 2 bases; junction bases outside the gene matches: 5. CDR1 and CDR2 (germline): SGDLS, YYNGEE. The CDR3 coding sequence is TGTGCCAGCAGCGTAGAACTCGGGACAGCCTACGAGCAGTACTTC. It translates to CASSVELGTAYEQYF. Complete variable domain (other parts from reference TRBV9 and TRBJ2-7): DSGVTQTPKHLITATGQRVTLRCSPRSGDLSVYWYQQSLDQGLQFLIQYYNGEERAKGNILERFSAQQFPDLHSELNLSSLELGDSALYFCASSVELGTAYEQYFGPGTRLTVT.

The rearrangement joins TRBV2 to TRBJ2-5, with D hard to call. Germline V gene data show CDR1 as SNHLY and CDR2 as FYNNEI. V gave up 2 bases and J gave up 5 bases, with 6 bases separating them. This CDR3 is built from 12 residues. In DNA form, the CDR3 reads TGTGCCAGCAGTGAATGGGCGGAGACCCAGTACTTC. Translation gives CASSEWAETQYF.

The CDR3 sequence: CASSSGVAHTGELFF. In nucleotides, the CDR3 is TGTGCCAGCAGTTCCGGGGTAGCGCACACCGGGGAGCTGTTTTTT. J is TRBJ2-2 and V is TRBV6-5; weak D call: TRBD2 (5 bases). The germline V gene encodes CDR1 MNHEY and CDR2 SVGAGI. The CDR3 consists of 15 residues. V lost 4 bases, J lost 3 bases, and 12 bases lay in between.

The chain carries TRBV5-4 and TRBJ1-2; 10 positions agree with TRBD1. After removal of 4 bases from V and 8 bases from J, the junction contained 8 bases not matched to a gene. CDR3 size: 14 residues. The germline CDR1 and CDR2 sequences are SGHNT and YYREEE (reference sequence). CDR3 in amino acids: CASSPPGTGEGYTF. For the CDR3, the DNA is TGTGCCAGCAGCCCACCCGGGACAGGGGAAGGCTACACCTTC.

This clone was observed a single time. This chain joins TRBV5-1 and TRBJ2-5; weak D call: TRBD1 (5 bases). Germline V CDR1 and CDR2: SGHRS, YFSETQ. The V gene lost 7 bases and the J gene lost 2 bases, with 27 bases spanning the gap. This CDR3 has 18 amino acids. CDR3 residues: CASPGQGCDERPQETQYF. The CDR3 region has the DNA TGCGCCAGCCCCGGACAAGGGTGTGATGAACGGCCACAAGAGACCCAGTACTTC.

The chain carries TRBV6-2 or TRBV6-3 and TRBJ2-5; TRBD2 agrees at 8 bases. The CDR3 totals 15 residues. The germline gives CDR1 MNHEY, CDR2 SVGEGT. The junction had 9 bases not matched to a gene; V was cut back by 6 bases and J by 3 bases. In nucleotides, the CDR3 is TGTGCCAGCAGCAACCAGGCGGGGGGAAAAGAGACCCAGTACTTC. Translated: CASSNQAGGKETQYF.

The V call is TRBV7-9, the J call TRBJ2-7, with TRBD1 identical over 7 bases. There are 13 residues in the CDR3. V gave up 5 bases and J gave up 0 bases; unmatched junction bases: 1. The germline gives CDR1 SEHNR, CDR2 FQNEAQ (reference sequence). The CDR3 nucleotides read TGTGCCAGCAGCAACAGGGGCTCCTACGAGCAGTACTTC. Protein sequence: CASSNRGSYEQYF.

The chain has TRBV12-3 or TRBV12-4 and TRBJ1-2; TRBD1 is a possible D gene (5 bases). Trimming took off 6 bases at V and 3 bases at J, with 11 bases between the two ends. The CDR3 consists of 13 residues. In DNA form, the CDR3 reads TGTGCCAGCAGGTTGCAGGGTGACTATGGCTACACCTTC. Amino acids: CASRLQGDYGYTF.